The clone carrying this TCR beta chain was found a few times. Per the germline V gene, CDR1 is SGHVS and CDR2 is FNYEAQ. V was clipped by 5 bases and J by 8 bases; unmatched bases: 7. CDR3 length equals 14 residues. The sample originates from a study of technical replicates of blood from a handful of donors. The data were produced by immunoSEQ multiplex PCR, yet TCRdb's version contains in-frame clones alone and is incomplete. The data show more than 65,000 clones, with about 95% seen just once and over 0.2% held by the top ten. This TCR came from a human donor in good health. Sequenced material: T cells isolated from PBMCs. This chain joins TRBV7-6 and TRBJ1-4, with 8 positions matching TRBD1. CDR3 protein: CASSRGQGWEKLFF. Here the CDR3 DNA reads TGTGCCAGCAGCCGCGGACAGGGATGGGAAAAACTGTTTTTT. Looking up the rest from reference TRBV7-6 and TRBJ1-4 gives the full variable domain: GAGVSQSPRYKVTKRGQDVALRCDPISGHVSLYWYRQALGQGPEFLTYFNYEAQQDKSGLPNDRFSAERPEGSISTLTIQRTEQRDSAMYRCASSRGQGWEKLFFGSGTQLSVL.